The 14 T cell receptor beta chains in this list originate from one sample, sequenced in a study of shared clonotypes between healthy human individuals. Sequenced by immunoSEQ multiplex PCR; TCRdb stores in-frame clones only, minus some. Of about 2.4 million clones in the sample, roughly 92% are singletons; the top ten hold about 0.13%. The sequencing sample was made of naive CD4+ T cells sorted from blood. Subset given: CD45RA+ positively selected. The receptors shown here come from a man aged 18 to 29 in good health.

With regard to this clone: At the DNA level, this CDR3 is encoded by other sequences in the same sample as well. The chain employs TRBV5-1 and TRBJ2-5, with D perhaps matching TRBD2 (5 bases). Trimming shortened V by 0 bases and J by 3 bases, and 9 bases separated the two germline ends. The CDR3 totals 14 residues. Germline CDR1 and CDR2: SGHRS and YFSETQ. CDR3 sequence: CASSLVAGEETQYF. The CDR3, as DNA: TGCGCCAGCAGCTTGGTTGCCGGGGAAGAGACCCAGTACTTC.

This rearrangement joins TRBV6-1 to TRBJ2-5; the D gene is possibly TRBD2 (5 bases). The CDR3 has 14 residues. V was pared by 1 base and J by 5 bases, with 11 bases between. Per germline, CDR1 MNHNS and CDR2 SASEGT. CDR3 DNA sequence: TGTGCCAGCAGTGAAGACGGGAAACGCGAGACCCAGTACTTC. Translation: CASSEDGKRETQYF.

This chain links TRBV19 with TRBJ2-1; unclear D gene. The CDR3 totals 14 residues. V gave up 4 bases and J gave up 5 bases, with 12 bases separating them. Germline V gives CDR1 LNHDA, CDR2 SQIVND (reference sequence). CDR3 nucleotides: TGTGCCAGTAGTAAGGAGCAGGCACACAATGAGCAGTTCTTC. Translation gives CASSKEQAHNEQFF.

The chain recombines TRBV7-2 with TRBJ2-1, with D possibly TRBD2 on 5 matching bases. The length of the CDR3 is 13 residues. CDR1 is SGHTA and CDR2 is FQGNSA in the germline V gene. Between the trimmed V and J ends, which lost 5 bases and 5 bases, there was a span of 10 bases. DNA of the CDR3: TGTGCCAGCAGCGCCCGGACTCACAATGAGCAGTTCTTC. Amino acids: CASSARTHNEQFF.

The chain combines TRBV25-1 with TRBJ2-7, with D uncertain. Trimming took 1 base from V and 12 from J, leaving 22 bases between them. The CDR3 has 15 residues. In germline, CDR1 is MGHDK, CDR2 SYGVNS. The CDR3 region has the DNA TGTGCCAGCAGTGAATTTAACGTAGCAATTCCTAAGGTGTACTTC. It encodes CASSEFNVAIPKVYF.

The V call is TRBV18, the J call TRBJ2-3, with 11 bases identical to TRBD1. With 4 bases clipped from V and 7 bases from J, the junction kept 7 bases outside the gene matches. Germline loops: CDR1 KGHSH, CDR2 LQKENI. This CDR3 has 15 residues. CDR3 loop: CASSLPGQGGYTQYF. The CDR3 nucleotides read TGTGCCAGCTCACTACCGGGACAGGGGGGTTATACGCAGTATTTT. The full variable domain, in which reference TRBV18 and TRBJ2-3 provide the parts outside the CDR3, is NAGVMQNPRHLVRRRGQEARLRCSPMKGHSHVYWYRQLPEEGLKFMVYLQKENIIDESGMPKERFSAEFPKEGPSILRIQQVVRGDSAAYFCASSLPGQGGYTQYFGPGTRLTVL.

V gene TRBV11-3 combines with J gene TRBJ2-2; D gene uncertain. Germline loops: CDR1 SGHNT, CDR2 YENEEA. CDR3 length: 15 residues. The V gene lost 0 bases and the J gene lost 6 bases, with 11 bases spanning the gap. DNA of the CDR3: TGTGCCAGCAGCTTAGATCGGTCGGGCGCCGGGGAGCTGTTTTTT. Translating it yields CASSLDRSGAGELFF.

The chain recombines TRBV10-3 with TRBJ2-3; D perhaps matches TRBD1 (5 bases). Trimming removed 9 bases at V and 2 bases at J, with 9 bases between. Germline V lookup: CDR1 ENHRY, CDR2 SYGVKD. The CDR3 consists of 12 residues. For the CDR3, the DNA is TGTGCCATAGGGGTGAACACAGATACGCAGTATTTT. Translating gives CAIGVNTDTQYF.

This clone has a single count. The V gene is TRBV19, the J gene TRBJ1-2; D remains ambiguous. The V end was cut by 5 bases, the J end by 5 bases, with 12 bases between. The length of the CDR3 is 13 residues. Germline assignment: CDR1 LNHDA and CDR2 SQIVND (reference sequence). The CDR3, as DNA: TGTGCCAGTAGTGCCCAAATGGGGTATGGCTACACCTTC. This codes for CASSAQMGYGYTF.

The count of this clone is one. The V and J genes are TRBV2 and TRBJ2-2; TRBD2 might be the D (5 bases). Germline-derived CDR1 and CDR2 are SNHLY and FYNNEI. Trimming took off 7 bases at V and 5 bases at J, with 11 bases between the two ends. This CDR3 has 13 residues. DNA of the CDR3: TGTGCCAGCATCACAGAGCGGACCGGGGAGCTGTTTTTT. This sequence encodes CASITERTGELFF.

CDR3 sequence: CASSREIGEQFF. Written as DNA, the CDR3 is TGTGCCAGCAGCCGGGAGATCGGTGAGCAGTTCTTC. V usage is TRBV7-2 and J usage is TRBJ2-1; a possible D gene is TRBD2 (6 bases). The CDR3 is 12 residues long. The V gene lost 5 bases and the J gene lost 9 bases, with 11 bases spanning the gap. The germline CDR1 and CDR2 sequences are SGHTA and FQGNSA.

V is TRBV7-9 and J is TRBJ1-3; a weak D match, TRBD1 (5 bases). CDR3 size: 14 residues. CDR1 and CDR2 (germline): SEHNR, FQNEAQ (reference sequence). The ends were cut back, 7 bases at V and 4 bases at J, with 14 bases in the middle. CDR3 bases: TGTGCCAGCAACGGGAGGGGTGGAGGAAACACCATATATTTT. It translates to CASNGRGGGNTIYF.

The rearrangement joins TRBV7-9 to TRBJ1-5; the match to TRBD1 covers 7 bases. Germline V CDR1 and CDR2: SEHNR, FQNEAQ (reference sequence). Losses at the gene ends were 9 bases for V and 11 bases for J; bases not matched to a gene: 4. This CDR3 comprises 10 residues. Written as DNA, the CDR3 is TGTGCCAGGGGACAGTTGGCCCAGCATTTT. Translated: CARGQLAQHF.

This chain joins TRBV9 and TRBJ2-3, with D perhaps matching TRBD2 (6 bases). The CDR3 is 14 residues long. With 3 bases removed from V and 2 bases from J, the gap between germline ends came to 10 bases. Germline loops: CDR1 SGDLS, CDR2 YYNGEE. The CDR3 sequence: CASSGGVVTDTQYF. The DNA of the CDR3 is TGTGCCAGCAGCGGGGGGGTTGTCACAGATACGCAGTATTTT.